This TCR beta chain was sequenced for a study of cytomegalovirus exposure and HLA in healthy donors. General observations from the study: No immune exposure information besides CMV serostatus was available.

The PCR employed 60 Vbeta primers together with 13 Jbeta primers. Generated by immunoSEQ multiplex PCR, the TCRdb table keeps only in-frame clones and is missing some. The table has 200,000 or so clones, 82% seen once; the top ten hold approximately 0.092%. About this clone: The antigen remains undetermined.

Trimming cost V 7 bases and J 6 bases; bases outside gene matches: 12. The CDR3 covers 15 residues. Germline V CDR1 and CDR2: SNHLY, FYNNEI. This sequence originates from a boy younger than 10 in good health and CMV-seronegative. The sequenced material came from PBMCs. This chain links TRBV2 with TRBJ2-3, with 8 bases matching TRBD2. The CDR3 DNA reads TGTGCCAGCACCCGGCGGGGGGTTACGTCGGATACGCAGTATTTT. This translates into CASTRRGVTSDTQYF.